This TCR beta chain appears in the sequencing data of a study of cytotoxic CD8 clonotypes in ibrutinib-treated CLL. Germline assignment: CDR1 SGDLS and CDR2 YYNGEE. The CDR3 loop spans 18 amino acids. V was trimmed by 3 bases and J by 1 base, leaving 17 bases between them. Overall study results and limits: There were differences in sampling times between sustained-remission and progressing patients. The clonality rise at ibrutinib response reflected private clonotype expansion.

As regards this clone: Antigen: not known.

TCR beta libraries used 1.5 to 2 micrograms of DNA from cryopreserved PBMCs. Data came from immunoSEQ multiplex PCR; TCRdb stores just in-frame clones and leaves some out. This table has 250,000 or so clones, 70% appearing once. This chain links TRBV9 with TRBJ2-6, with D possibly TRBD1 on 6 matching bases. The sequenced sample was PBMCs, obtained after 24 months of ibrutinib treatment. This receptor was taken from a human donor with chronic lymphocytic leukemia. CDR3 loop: CASSGSGVFGSGANVLTF. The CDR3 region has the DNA TGTGCCAGCAGCGGGTCAGGGGTTTTTGGTTCTGGGGCCAACGTCCTGACTTTC.